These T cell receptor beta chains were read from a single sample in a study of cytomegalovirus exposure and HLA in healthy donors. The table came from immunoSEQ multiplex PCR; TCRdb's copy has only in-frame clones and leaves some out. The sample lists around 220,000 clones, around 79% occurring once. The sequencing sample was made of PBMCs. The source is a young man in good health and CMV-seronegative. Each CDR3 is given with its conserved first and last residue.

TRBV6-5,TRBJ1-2,CASSPGGFYGYTF
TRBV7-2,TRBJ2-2,CASSTQRDGELFF
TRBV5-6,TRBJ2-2,CASSLGDSFYTGELFF
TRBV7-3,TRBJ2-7,CASSASGQGTHEQYF
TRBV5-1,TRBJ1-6,CASSLRQQGFYNSPLHF
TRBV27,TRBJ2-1,CASRTSLENEQFF
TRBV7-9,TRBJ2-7,CASNPPSGEQYF
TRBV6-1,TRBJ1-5,CASSEVFYSNQPQHF
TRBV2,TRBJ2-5,CASSLFDRRETQYF
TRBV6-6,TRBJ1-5,CASTMGGLRYQPQHF
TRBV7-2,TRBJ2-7,CASSVGRSGEQYF
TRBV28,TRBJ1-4,CASNKEANEKLFF
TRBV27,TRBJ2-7,CASSLSTGVEYEQYF
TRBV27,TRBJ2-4,CASSLFSGLAGAPPAQYF
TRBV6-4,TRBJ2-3,CASSEAGWEDTQYF
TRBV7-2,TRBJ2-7,CASSPYPRGGEQYF
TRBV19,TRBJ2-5,CASSIPAGIRMETQYF
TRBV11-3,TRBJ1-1,CASSSQFSTEAFF
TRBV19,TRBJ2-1,CASSIGTSVQSYNEQFF
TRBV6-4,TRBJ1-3,CASRPRGHSGNTIYF
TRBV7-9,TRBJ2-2,CASSRGLAGVGTGELFF
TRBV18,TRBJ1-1,CASSPPPTGVHTEAFF
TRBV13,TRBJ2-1,CASSFGTSGTSSYNEQFF
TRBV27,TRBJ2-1,CASSLSRGPRIGNEQFF
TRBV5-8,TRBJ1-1,CASSFRTGDTEAFF
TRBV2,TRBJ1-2,CASSEAGAGGDGYTF
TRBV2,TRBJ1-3,CASSENSGGNTIYF
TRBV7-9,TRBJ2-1,CASSLGLGDNNEQFF
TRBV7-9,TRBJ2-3,CASSLMRSSTDTQYF
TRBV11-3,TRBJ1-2,CASSFDRKNYGYTF
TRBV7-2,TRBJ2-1,CASSGQGSEYNEQFF
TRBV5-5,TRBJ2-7,CASNRQGVSSYEQYF
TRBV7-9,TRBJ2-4,CASSLAAGGENIQYF
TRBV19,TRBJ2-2,CASSPSGILETGELFF
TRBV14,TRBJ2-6,CASSLGASGANVLTF
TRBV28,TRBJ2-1,CASSFSWARLFNEQFF
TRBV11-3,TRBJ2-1,CASSLGVGGQIPFF
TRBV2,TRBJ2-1,CASSPRVAPSVAGQFF
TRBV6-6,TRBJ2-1,CASSPLSEQFF
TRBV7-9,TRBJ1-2,CASSLSGYTF
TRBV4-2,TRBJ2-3,CASSQDPGKGSDTQYF
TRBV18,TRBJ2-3,CASSPGGSPYTQYF
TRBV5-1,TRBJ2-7,CASSEELDPYEQYF
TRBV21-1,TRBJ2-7,CASSKGGLAGGMTYEQYF
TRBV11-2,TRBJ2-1,CASSLREGANEQFF